The 4 T cell receptor beta chains reported below all come from one sample, sequenced in a study of blood T cell repertoires in COVID-19. Here immunoSEQ multiplex PCR was the method, and the copy in TCRdb shows in-frame clones only, minus some. The sample comprises 80,000 or so clones, roughly 87% of which are singletons, and about 2% rests with the top ten. The sequenced material came from peripheral blood. These receptors were obtained from a man aged 45-65 years with acute or convalescent COVID-19.

The rearrangement joins TRBV6-5 to TRBJ2-1; perhaps TRBD2 as D (6 bases). The V and J ends lost 0 bases and 4 bases respectively, with 13 bases between them. The germline gives CDR1 MNHEY, CDR2 SVGAGI. The CDR3 has 16 residues. The CDR3 nucleotides are TGTGCCAGCAGTTACTCGAAAGGACTAACGTACAATGAGCAGTTCTTC. As protein: CASSYSKGLTYNEQFF.

This clone was detected only once. The chain links TRBV2 to TRBJ1-3; no definite D call. The germline V and J ends were trimmed by 6 bases and 0 bases, with 6 bases remaining between them. CDR1 is SNHLY, CDR2 FYNNEI, per germline. This CDR3 has 13 residues. The CDR3 protein is CASSRSSGNTIYF. The CDR3 nucleotides read TGTGCCAGCAGCCGTAGCTCTGGAAACACCATATATTTT.

This rearrangement joins TRBV5-1 to TRBJ2-7; the D gene is possibly TRBD1 (6 bases). Per germline, CDR1 SGHRS and CDR2 YFSETQ. The CDR3 is 14 residues long. V lost 7 bases and J 3 bases, leaving 17 bases between the germline ends. The DNA for the CDR3 is TGCGCCAGCTCCCCAAACAGGGCTGACTACGAGCAGTACTTC. Translating it yields CASSPNRADYEQYF.

J is TRBJ2-3 and V is TRBV5-1, with D maybe TRBD1 (5 bases). Deletions cut 4 bases from V and 8 bases from J, with 14 bases between. This CDR3 has 13 amino acids. CDR1 is SGHRS and CDR2 is YFSETQ in the germline V gene. The CDR3, as DNA: TGCGCCAGCAGCCTCCAGGGCGCGCTTACGCAGTATTTT. This translates into CASSLQGALTQYF.